Here is one T cell receptor (beta chain) with its context. Its antigen is not identified. Data came from immunoSEQ multiplex PCR; TCRdb stores just in-frame clones and leaves some out. The data show 780,000 or so clones, 55% to 75% seen once. A CD45RA-negative memory subset and a CD45RA+ naive subset were separated from the CD4+ cells. This sample stems from a study of shared clonotypes between healthy human individuals. General study points: It was only blood that was sampled, and tissue repertoires likely differ.

The CDR3 totals 14 residues. Looked up from germline, CDR1 is WSHSY and CDR2 is SAAADI. Trimming removed 6 bases at V and 7 bases at J, with 16 bases between. The sequence came from a woman in her thirties in good health. Input material: memory CD4+ T cells sorted from blood. The subset here: CD45RA-negative fraction. The chain is built from TRBV10-2 and TRBJ2-1; perhaps TRBD1 as D (5 bases). This CDR3 reads CASSRSQPGNEQFF. CDR3 sequence (DNA): TGCGCCAGCAGCCGCTCCCAGCCAGGGAATGAGCAGTTCTTC.